This T cell receptor (beta chain) was captured in a study of T cells in Graves' hyperthyroidism and ophthalmopathy. Study-level background: Peripheral blood sampling occurred at initial diagnosis, before any treatment. Notes on the study in general: For ophthalmopathy, model prediction preceded onset by a median around six months.

This clonotype occurred many times. Its antigen remains unknown. V was pared by 2 bases and J by 5 bases, with 18 bases of the junction left unmatched. This CDR3 comprises 20 residues. Amplified TCR beta CDR3 regions derived from RNA transcripts. HTBI primers were employed in a first-round RT-PCR of the TCR CDR3. From the multiplex PCR reads, TCRdb called clonotypes with MiXCR, one entry per CDR3 protein. The table has under 250,000 distinct CDR3 sequences, 24% seen once. The study left out patients who had uncontrolled infection, other autoimmune disease, pregnancy or lactation. Diagnoses were made from clinical symptoms, serum measures (thyroxine and TRAb), thyroid ultrasound and orbital computed tomography.

The chain is built from TRBV12-3 or TRBV12-4 and TRBJ2-5; 12 positions match TRBD2. The sequenced sample consisted of blood. The clonotype comes from a woman between 40 and 55 years old with Graves' ophthalmopathy. CDR3 residues: CASSLWYKPSGRAIGETQYF. The CDR3 DNA reads TGTGCCAGCAGTTTATGGTACAAACCTAGCGGGAGGGCCATCGGGGAGACCCAGTACTTC.